A selection of T cell receptor beta chains follows, all from one sample in a study of T-cell memory formation after mild COVID-19. Using its own MiXCR run on the 5' RACE reads, TCRdb lists one record per CDR3 protein. Of about 260,000 distinct CDR3 sequences listed, around 15% were seen once; the top ten hold over 20%. Sequencing was performed on PBMCs or a T cell subset sorted from them (not recorded which). The receptor set was obtained from a man aged 18 to 29 who had mild COVID-19 (a few samples of this study predate the infection). Cell type and time point are not known. CDR3s leave out the opening cysteine and the closing phenylalanine or tryptophan. Each record gives: J gene, V gene, CDR3 protein.

TRBJ1-2,TRBV7-3,ASSIRGRDGYT
TRBJ1-1,TRBV6-5,ASSYGDRDHSWDTEAF
TRBJ2-7,TRBV5-4,ASSLRAGTEQY
TRBJ2-5,TRBV7-9,ASSPIGRLQETQY
TRBJ2-3,TRBV7-3,ASSQGGSPADTQY
TRBJ2-7,TRBV6-6,ASSYRGGASYEQY
TRBJ2-1,TRBV7-9,ASSPHRGEQF
TRBJ1-2,TRBV29-1,SVEDLTRGGYT
TRBJ2-5,TRBV6-6,ASSSKTRTETQY
TRBJ2-7,TRBV6-5,ASSDAGATSYEQY
TRBJ2-3,TRBV6-6,ASSDPRRINTDTQY
TRBJ2-1,TRBV4-3,ASSHTGGSYNEQF
TRBJ2-1,TRBV18,ASSFYTEQF
TRBJ1-2,TRBV4-3,ASSQESDRNYGYT
TRBJ1-5,TRBV29-1,SVGLDRAPAFQH